Following are 5 T cell receptor beta chains from one sample sequenced in a study of blood T cell repertoires in COVID-19. The table came from immunoSEQ multiplex PCR; TCRdb's copy has only in-frame clones and leaves some out. The sample holds roughly 240,000 clones; roughly 87% are singletons and the top ten take 2% to 3%. Sequencing used PBMCs or T cells enriched from blood (not recorded which). All receptors come from a young woman with acute COVID-19.

The chain has TRBV4-3 and TRBJ1-2; 12 bases match TRBD1. The J segment lost 7 bases and the V segment lost 0 bases, leaving 9 bases of the junction unmatched. CDR1 is LGHNA and CDR2 is YSLEER in the germline V gene. This CDR3 region has 17 residues. CDR3 sequence (DNA): TGCGCCAGCAGCCAAGATATGGCGGGACAGGGGGCCGGTGGCTACACCTTC. As protein: CASSQDMAGQGAGGYTF.

The V and J genes are TRBV18 and TRBJ2-5; 7 nucleotides match TRBD2. The germline V gene encodes CDR1 KGHSH and CDR2 LQKENI. This CDR3 is built from 17 residues. V was pared by 5 bases and J by 5 bases, with 17 bases of the junction left unmatched. CDR3 residues: CASSSQAASGPTETQYF. As DNA, the CDR3 is TGTGCCAGCTCATCCCAGGCGGCTAGCGGACCCACGGAGACCCAGTACTTC.

J is TRBJ2-7 and V is TRBV7-9, with 9 bases identical to TRBD1. From germline, CDR1 is SEHNR and CDR2 FQNEAQ (reference sequence). With V trimmed by 4 bases and J by 3 bases, 7 bases remained unmatched. The CDR3 is made up of 15 amino acids. DNA of the CDR3: TGTGCCAGCAGCTCCGGGACAGGGAGGCTCTACGAGCAGTACTTC. Its translation: CASSSGTGRLYEQYF.

The chain recombines TRBV10-1 with TRBJ1-1; TRBD1 matches at 8 bases. V was clipped by 4 bases and J by 8 bases; unmatched bases: 6. The CDR3 is 13 amino acids. The germline V gene has CDR1 WNHNN and CDR2 SYGVQD (reference sequence). The CDR3: CASSGPGQGEAFF. For the CDR3, the DNA is TGCGCCAGCAGTGGCCCCGGACAGGGAGAAGCTTTCTTT.

The chain uses TRBV6-5 and TRBJ1-4, with 7 bases matching TRBD1. V lost 6 bases and J lost 8; bases outside the gene matches: 6. The CDR3 covers 13 residues. The V gene's germline CDR1 is MNHEY and CDR2 SVGAGI. CDR3 coding DNA: TGTGCCAGCAGACGACAGGGTGGAGAAAAACTGTTTTTT. Translating it yields CASRRQGGEKLFF.